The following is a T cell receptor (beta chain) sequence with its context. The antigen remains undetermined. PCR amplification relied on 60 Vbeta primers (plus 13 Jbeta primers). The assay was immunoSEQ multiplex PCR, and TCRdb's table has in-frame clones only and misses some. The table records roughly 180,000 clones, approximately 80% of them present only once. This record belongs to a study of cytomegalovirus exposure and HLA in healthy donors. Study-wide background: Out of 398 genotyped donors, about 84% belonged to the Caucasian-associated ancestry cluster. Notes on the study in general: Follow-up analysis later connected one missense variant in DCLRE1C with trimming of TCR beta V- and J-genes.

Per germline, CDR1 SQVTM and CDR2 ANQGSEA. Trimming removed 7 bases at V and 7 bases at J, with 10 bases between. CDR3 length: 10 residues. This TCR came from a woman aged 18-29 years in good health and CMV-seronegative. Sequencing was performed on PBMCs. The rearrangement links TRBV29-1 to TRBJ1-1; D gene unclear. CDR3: CSARNGEAFF. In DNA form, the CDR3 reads TGCAGCGCGCGGAATGGTGAAGCTTTCTTT.